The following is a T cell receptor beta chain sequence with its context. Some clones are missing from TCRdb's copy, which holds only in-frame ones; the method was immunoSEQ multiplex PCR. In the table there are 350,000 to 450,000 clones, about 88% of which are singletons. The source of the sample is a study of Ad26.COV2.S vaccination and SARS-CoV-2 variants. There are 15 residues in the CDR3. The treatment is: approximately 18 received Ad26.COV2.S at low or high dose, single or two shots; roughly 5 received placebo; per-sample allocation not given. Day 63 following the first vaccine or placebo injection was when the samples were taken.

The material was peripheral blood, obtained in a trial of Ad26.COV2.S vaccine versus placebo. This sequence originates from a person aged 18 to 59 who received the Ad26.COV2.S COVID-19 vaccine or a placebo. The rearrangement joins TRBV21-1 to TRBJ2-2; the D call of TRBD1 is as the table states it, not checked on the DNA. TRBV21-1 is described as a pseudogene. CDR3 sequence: CASRVRDRNTGELFF. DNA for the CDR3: TGTGCCAGCAGGGTCCGGGACAGGAACACCGGGGAGCTGTTTTTT.